This T cell receptor (beta chain) was obtained from a study of patients and donors after allogeneic stem cell transplantation. One entry per CDR3 protein results from TCRdb running MiXCR on the RT-PCR reads. This table holds 900,000 to 1,000,000 distinct CDR3 sequences, approximately 18% found once. The length of the CDR3 is 12 residues. Germline CDR1 and CDR2: SQVTM and ANQGSEA. V lost 0 bases and J lost 6; bases outside the gene matches: 2. The chain couples TRBV29-1 to TRBJ2-7; 7 bases agree with TRBD2. This clonotype was sampled from a human donor who was either an allogeneic HSCT recipient or a stem cell or donor lymphocyte infusion donor (not recorded which). It is not recorded whose cells these are; they may come from a transplant donor. Sequenced: blood, either unsorted or a sorted T cell fraction (not recorded which). CDR3 residues: CSVEEGGGEQYF. CDR3 nucleotides: TGCAGCGTTGAAGAGGGCGGGGGCGAGCAGTACTTC.